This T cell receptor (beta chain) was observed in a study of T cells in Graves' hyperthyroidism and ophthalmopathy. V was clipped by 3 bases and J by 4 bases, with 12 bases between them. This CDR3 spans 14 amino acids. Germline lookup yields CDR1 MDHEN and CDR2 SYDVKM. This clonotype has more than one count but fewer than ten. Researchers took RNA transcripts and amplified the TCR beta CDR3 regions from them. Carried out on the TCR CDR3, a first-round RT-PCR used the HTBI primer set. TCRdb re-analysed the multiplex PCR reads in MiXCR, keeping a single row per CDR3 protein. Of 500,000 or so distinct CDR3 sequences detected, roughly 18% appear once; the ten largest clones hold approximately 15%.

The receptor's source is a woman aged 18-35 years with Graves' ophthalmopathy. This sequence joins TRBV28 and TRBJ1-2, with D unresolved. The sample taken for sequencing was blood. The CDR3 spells CASSLSELFYGYTF. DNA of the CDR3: TGTGCCAGCAGTTTGTCAGAGCTCTTCTATGGCTACACCTTC.